This T cell receptor beta chain was identified during a study of T cells in localized non-small cell lung cancer. Comment on this clone: Antigen: not known.

The repertoire was sequenced with immunoSEQ multiplex PCR; TCRdb's copy has only in-frame clones and lacks some. In the table there are roughly 40,000 clones, roughly four fifths of which are singletons. Whole-study results and caveats: For the top 100 tumor clones, a median approximately 59 also appeared in adjacent lung.

Germline V gene sequence: CDR1 LNHDA, CDR2 SQIVND (reference sequence). V was cut by 5 bases and J by 2 bases, with 4 bases left in between. CDR3 length equals 13 residues. V usage is TRBV19 and J usage is TRBJ2-6; no clear D. This TCR was recovered from a man aged 35 to 69 with stage II lung adenocarcinoma. This material consisted of PBMCs, taken before any cancer treatment. Here the CDR3 reads CASSDPGANVLTF. As DNA, the CDR3 is TGTGCCAGTAGTGATCCTGGGGCCAACGTCCTGACTTTC. Full variable domain (outside the CDR3, taken from reference TRBV19 and TRBJ2-6): DGGITQSPKYLFRKEGQNVTLSCEQNLNHDAMYWYRQDPGQGLRLIYYSQIVNDFQKGDIAEGYSVSREKKESFPLTVTSAQKNPTAFYLCASSDPGANVLTFGAGSRLTVL.